The 30 T cell receptor beta chains below all came from one sample that was sequenced in a study of T cell repertoires in ileal Crohn's disease. The time point: neoterminal ileum biopsy at postoperative endoscopy, about 6 months after surgery. Assay used: immunoSEQ multiplex PCR; TCRdb lists only in-frame clones, some missing. Of about 15,000 clones in the sample, about three quarters were seen once. Sequenced material: ileal tissue. These receptors originate from an adult with Crohn's disease.

The chain carries TRBV5-8 and TRBJ2-7, with a weak D call TRBD1 (5 bases). Per the germline V gene, CDR1 is SGHTS and CDR2 is YDEGEE. Trimming stripped 4 bases from V and 4 bases from J, with 9 bases between. This CDR3 has 12 residues. The CDR3 sequence is CASSPGQYEQYF. The CDR3 nucleotides read TGTGCCAGCAGCCCCGGACAATACGAGCAGTACTTC. Filled out from reference TRBV5-8 and TRBJ2-7, the complete variable domain reads EAGVTQSPTHLIKTRGQQATLRCSPISGHTSVYWYQQALGLGLQFLLWYDEGEERNRGNFPPRFSGRQFPNYSSELNVNALELEDSALYLCASSPGQYEQYFGPGTRLTVT.

The chain employs TRBV7-9 and TRBJ1-5; no clear D gene. This CDR3 has 15 amino acids. Deletions cut 2 bases from V and 0 bases from J, with 8 bases between. The V gene's germline CDR1 is SEHNR and CDR2 FQNEAQ (reference sequence). CDR3 DNA sequence: TGTGCCAGCAGCTTATCTGAGGTTAGCAATCAGCCCCAGCATTTT. It codes for CASSLSEVSNQPQHF. Full variable domain (missing parts from reference TRBV7-9 and TRBJ1-5): DTGVSQNPRHKITKRGQNVTFRCDPISEHNRLYWYRQTLGQGPEFLTYFQNEAQLEKSRLLSDRFSAERPKGSFSTLEIQRTEQGDSAMYLCASSLSEVSNQPQHFGDGTRLSIL.

The chain combines TRBV4-1 with TRBJ2-2; D not certain. Germline CDR1 is MGHRA and CDR2 is YSYEKL. Trimming removed 0 bases at V and 0 bases at J, with 11 bases between. The CDR3 is made up of 17 amino acids. The DNA of the CDR3 is TGCGCCAGCAGCCAAGAGTCCGAAGGATCGAACACCGGGGAGCTGTTTTTT. Translating gives CASSQESEGSNTGELFF.

The V gene is TRBV9, the J gene TRBJ2-1; weak D call: TRBD1 (5 bases). The V gene's germline CDR1 is SGDLS and CDR2 YYNGEE. Deletions cut 0 bases from V and 9 bases from J, with 10 bases between. CDR3 length: 13 residues. The chain's CDR3 is CASSVAWQGEQFF. CDR3 sequence (DNA): TGTGCCAGCAGCGTAGCGTGGCAGGGTGAGCAGTTCTTC. Full variable domain (outside the CDR3, taken from reference TRBV9 and TRBJ2-1): DSGVTQTPKHLITATGQRVTLRCSPRSGDLSVYWYQQSLDQGLQFLIQYYNGEERAKGNILERFSAQQFPDLHSELNLSSLELGDSALYFCASSVAWQGEQFFGPGTRLTVL.

The chain employs TRBV7-2 and TRBJ2-3; no reliable D call. CDR1 SGHTA and CDR2 FQGNSA come from the germline V gene. Trimming shortened V by 1 base and J by 7 bases, and 9 bases separated the two germline ends. CDR3 length: 13 amino acids. The CDR3 here is CASSLGFSNTQYF. The CDR3 DNA reads TGTGCCAGCAGCTTAGGTTTCTCCAATACGCAGTATTTT.

V gene TRBV4-1 combines with J gene TRBJ2-3; D may be TRBD1 or TRBD2 (6 bases each). Germline CDR1 MGHRA, CDR2 YSYEKL. V was trimmed by 0 bases and J by 1 base, leaving 14 bases between them. This CDR3 region has 17 residues. This chain's CDR3 is CASSQDRGQFGTDTQYF. The CDR3 DNA sequence: TGCGCCAGCAGCCAAGATCGGGGGCAGTTTGGCACAGATACGCAGTATTTT.

The chain couples TRBV10-3 to TRBJ2-5; TRBD2 agrees at 8 bases. Germline CDR1 reads ENHRY; CDR2 reads SYGVKD. The J segment lost 2 bases and the V segment lost 10 bases, leaving 12 bases of the junction unmatched. This CDR3 contains 15 residues. CDR3 sequence reads: CATASRGGIQETQYF. CDR3 in DNA: TGTGCCACGGCCAGCCGGGGGGGGATACAAGAGACCCAGTACTTC.

The chain couples TRBV15 to TRBJ1-5; D is possibly TRBD1 (6 bases). This CDR3 spans 16 amino acids. V was shortened by 2 bases and J by 0 bases, with 11 bases between the two germline ends. Looked up from germline, CDR1 is LNHNV and CDR2 is YYDKDF (reference sequence). For the CDR3, the DNA is TGTGCCACCAGCAGACGTCGGACAGATAGCAATCAGCCCCAGCATTTT. It yields the protein CATSRRRTDSNQPQHF.

The V and J genes are TRBV28 and TRBJ2-6; no reliable D call. Trimming took 0 bases from V and 0 from J, leaving 6 bases between them. CDR3 length: 16 residues. The germline CDR1 and CDR2 sequences are MDHEN and SYDVKM. The CDR3 DNA reads TGTGCCAGCAGTTTATGGACAAACTCTGGGGCCAACGTCCTGACTTTC. It is translated as CASSLWTNSGANVLTF.

The V and J genes are TRBV30 and TRBJ2-5, with D possibly TRBD1 on 7 matching bases. The CDR3 sequence is 16 residues long. Looked up from germline, CDR1 is GTSNPN and CDR2 is SVGIG (reference sequence). The germline V and J ends were trimmed by 1 base and 2 bases, with 17 bases remaining between them. The CDR3, as DNA: TGTGCCTGGAGTGGTGGCAGCAGGGGGGAACAAGAGACCCAGTACTTC. Amino acid sequence: CAWSGGSRGEQETQYF.

J is TRBJ1-2 and V is TRBV18; D is unclear. The CDR3 extends over 12 amino acids. Germline-derived CDR1 and CDR2 are KGHSH and LQKENI. V was trimmed by 3 bases and J by 8 bases, leaving 10 bases between them. The CDR3 DNA sequence: TGTGCCAGCTCACCGGCTCCGGACGGCTACACCTTC. Protein product: CASSPAPDGYTF. The entire variable domain, with the rest obtained from reference TRBV18 and TRBJ1-2, is as follows: NAGVMQNPRHLVRRRGQEARLRCSPMKGHSHVYWYRQLPEEGLKFMVYLQKENIIDESGMPKERFSAEFPKEGPSILRIQQVVRGDSAAYFCASSPAPDGYTFGSGTRLTVV.

The rearrangement joins TRBV27 to TRBJ1-2; 9 nucleotides agree with TRBD1. The CDR3 runs to 15 residues. Per germline, CDR1 MNHEY and CDR2 SMNVEV (reference sequence). J was trimmed by 4 bases and V by 6 bases; bases with no gene match: 9. The CDR3 nucleotides read TGTGCCAGCAGAGTTCCAACAGGGGGCGTCTATGGCTACACCTTC. As protein: CASRVPTGGVYGYTF.

This clone turned up a few times. J is TRBJ2-7 and V is TRBV9; no definite D call. Germline V gene sequence: CDR1 SGDLS, CDR2 YYNGEE. The V gene lost 0 bases and the J gene lost 2 bases, with 15 bases spanning the gap. This CDR3 comprises 16 residues. The chain's CDR3 is CASSVGLLAGPYEQYF. The CDR3, as DNA: TGTGCCAGCAGCGTAGGACTTCTCGCCGGGCCCTACGAGCAGTACTTC.

V gene TRBV19 combines with J gene TRBJ2-4; 12 positions match TRBD2. The CDR3 spans 15 residues. From germline, CDR1 is LNHDA and CDR2 SQIVND (reference sequence). Trimming took 7 bases from V and 7 from J; bases not matched to a gene: 8. CDR3 in amino acids: CASMRTSGMTNIQYF. CDR3 DNA sequence: TGTGCCAGTATGAGGACTAGCGGGATGACGAACATTCAGTACTTC.

The chain links TRBV27 to TRBJ2-1; D is ambiguous. This CDR3 has 14 amino acids. Trimming pared 1 base from V and 8 bases from J, leaving 12 bases between. Germline assignment: CDR1 MNHEY and CDR2 SMNVEV (reference sequence). The CDR3 loop reads CASSLLGRRYEQFF. The DNA for the CDR3 is TGTGCCAGCAGTTTATTAGGCAGGCGCTATGAGCAGTTCTTC.

The CDR3 sequence: CASSLGDRGTEAFF. Written as DNA, the CDR3 is TGTGCCAGCAGCTTGGGGGACAGGGGAACTGAAGCTTTCTTT. The J gene is TRBJ1-1, the V gene TRBV5-8; 10 bases are a match to TRBD1. Germline CDR1 and CDR2: SGHTS and YDEGEE. The CDR3 totals 14 residues. J gave up 5 bases and V 0 bases, and 1 base lay outside the gene matches.

The chain combines TRBV19 with TRBJ1-6, with no clear D. Per the germline V gene, CDR1 is LNHDA and CDR2 is SQIVND (reference sequence). The CDR3 is made up of 14 amino acids. Trimming pared 4 bases from V and 3 bases from J, leaving 7 bases between. CDR3 sequence: CASSTVSYNSPLHF. CDR3 sequence (DNA): TGTGCCAGTAGTACGGTGAGCTATAATTCACCCCTCCACTTT.

The rearrangement joins TRBV19 to TRBJ2-2; 8 bases line up with TRBD2. Unmatched junction bases numbered 12, after V lost 11 bases and J lost 7 bases. The CDR3 runs to 14 residues. Germline CDR1 LNHDA, CDR2 SQIVND (reference sequence). DNA for the CDR3: TGTGCCGGCCAAAGCCAAGCGGGGGTCGGGGAGCTGTTTTTT. As protein: CAGQSQAGVGELFF.

The CDR3 loop is CASKGQAGDSPLHF. CDR3 DNA: TGCGCCAGCAAAGGACAGGCCGGGGATTCACCCCTCCACTTT. The V and J genes are TRBV5-1 and TRBJ1-6; 7 bases are shared with TRBD1. Germline CDR1 is SGHRS and CDR2 is YFSETQ. The junction had 8 bases not matched to a gene; V was cut back by 6 bases and J by 8 bases. This CDR3 is 14 amino acids long.

This clone was counted once. The genes are TRBV5-1 and TRBJ2-7; the D is unclear. Trimming removed 4 bases from V and 2 bases from J, with 13 bases in between. Germline-derived CDR1 and CDR2 are SGHRS and YFSETQ. The CDR3 runs 14 residues. CDR3 sequence: CASSLSYPTYEQYF. The CDR3 DNA reads as TGCGCCAGCAGCCTTTCATACCCTACCTACGAGCAGTACTTC.

This clone occurred a few times. The rearrangement uses TRBV11-2 and TRBJ2-7, with 10 bases fitting TRBD2. The CDR3 totals 14 residues. V shed 7 bases, J shed 5 bases, and the junction held 8 bases outside the gene matches. The germline V gene has CDR1 SGHAT and CDR2 FQNNGV. CDR3 DNA sequence: TGTGCCAGCAAGCTAGCGGGGGAAAGCAACGAGCAGTACTTC. Encoded protein: CASKLAGESNEQYF.

V is TRBV7-9 and J is TRBJ1-1, with a possible D match to TRBD1 (5 bases). Trimming cost V 2 bases and J 4 bases, with 17 bases left between them. Germline values: CDR1 SEHNR, CDR2 FQNEAQ (reference sequence). This CDR3 is 16 amino acids long. The CDR3 nucleotides are TGTGCCAGCAGCTTAACCCTCTCGGGGCTGGGCACTGAAGCTTTCTTT. Translation gives CASSLTLSGLGTEAFF.

In DNA form, the CDR3 reads TGTGCCAGCAGTTCTCTAGCGGGAGCCGGTGGGGATACGCAGTATTTT. It specifies CASSSLAGAGGDTQYF. This chain links TRBV27 with TRBJ2-3; TRBD2 matches at 10 bases. This CDR3 contains 16 residues. The ends lost 4 bases at V and 6 bases at J; junction bases unmatched: 10. Germline-derived CDR1 and CDR2 are MNHEY and SMNVEV (reference sequence).

The chain joins TRBV6-6 to TRBJ2-2; D may match TRBD1 or TRBD2 (5 bases each). V was trimmed by 4 bases and J by 5 bases, leaving 14 bases between them. This CDR3 comprises 15 residues. Germline V lookup: CDR1 MNHNY, CDR2 SVGAGI (reference sequence). The CDR3 DNA sequence: TGTGCCAGCAGTTTGGGCCTAGCAGGGACCGGGGAGCTGTTTTTT. Translated: CASSLGLAGTGELFF.

The rearrangement uses TRBV30 and TRBJ1-2, with D possibly matching TRBD1 (6 bases). Germline lookup yields CDR1 GTSNPN and CDR2 SVGIG (reference sequence). The length of the CDR3 is 13 residues. V dropped 0 bases and J dropped 9 bases, with 14 bases sitting between them. In nucleotides, the CDR3 is TGTGCCTGGAGTGTGTTAGGGGGAGGTAGCTACACCTTC. Translation: CAWSVLGGGSYTF.

V usage is TRBV7-2 and J usage is TRBJ1-3; D remains unclear. Trimming took 3 bases from V and 1 from J, leaving 4 bases between them. The germline CDR1 and CDR2 sequences are SGHTA and FQGNSA. The CDR3 extends over 13 amino acids. For the CDR3, the DNA is TGTGCCAGCAGCTTGGGATCTGGAAACACCATATATTTT. Translation: CASSLGSGNTIYF.

The chain is built from TRBV6-1 and TRBJ1-5; 8 bases agree with TRBD1. Germline assignment: CDR1 MNHNS and CDR2 SASEGT. Trimming removed 10 bases from V and 3 bases from J; junction bases left unmatched: 8. CDR3 length equals 14 residues. The CDR3 reads CAIPGQATNQPQHF. The CDR3, as DNA: TGTGCCATCCCGGGACAGGCGACCAATCAGCCCCAGCATTTT.

CDR3 amino acids: CASSRAGDGELFF. The CDR3 bases are TGCGCCAGCAGCCGAGCAGGGGACGGGGAGCTGTTTTTT. This chain joins TRBV5-1 and TRBJ2-2; a weak D match, TRBD1 (6 bases). The V end was cut by 4 bases, the J end by 7 bases, with 11 bases between. The CDR3 is 13 residues long. CDR1 and CDR2 (germline): SGHRS, YFSETQ.

V is TRBV7-3 and J is TRBJ2-5, with a weak D call TRBD1 (6 bases). Trimming took off 5 bases at V and 4 bases at J, with 20 bases between the two ends. Germline CDR1 and CDR2: SGHTA and FQGTGA. CDR3 size: 16 residues. DNA of the CDR3: TGTGCCAGCAGCCCCCTTTCTGTGGGGGCCCGAGAGACCCAGTACTTC. This codes for CASSPLSVGARETQYF.

This clone was counted once. The V gene is TRBV7-2, the J gene TRBJ2-1; 8 nucleotides agree with TRBD2. V dropped 5 bases and J dropped 5; count of bases not matched to a gene: 8. Germline V gene data show CDR1 as SGHTA and CDR2 as FQGNSA. The CDR3 is made up of 15 amino acids. The CDR3 coding sequence is TGTGCCAGCAGCCGTGGGGGCGGGGGGCACAATGAGCAGTTCTTC. Translated, it gives CASSRGGGGHNEQFF.